This TCR beta chain was sequenced for a study of T-cell memory formation after mild COVID-19. TCRdb called the 5' RACE reads again in MiXCR, with one record for every CDR3 protein. Of about 430,000 distinct CDR3 sequences listed, approximately 25% are singletons. CDR1 and CDR2 (germline): KGHDR, SFDVKD. Trimming removed 3 bases from V and 0 bases from J, with 11 bases in between. The CDR3 spans 16 residues. Broader study findings: Of the contracting clones, CD4+ ones lay mainly in CM and EM, and CD8+ ones in EMRA.

About this clonotype itself: Its specificity is unknown.

The genes are TRBV24-1 and TRBJ1-3; D possibly corresponds to TRBD1 (5 bases). The sample consisted of PBMCs or a T cell subset sorted from them (not recorded which). The TCR sequence derives from an adult woman who had mild COVID-19 (a few samples of this study predate the infection). Cell type and time point are not known. The CDR3 here is CATSDPGRTSGNTIYF. CDR3 nucleotide sequence: TGTGCCACCAGTGATCCGGGACGGACCTCTGGAAACACCATATATTTT.